These 3 T cell receptor beta chains came from one sample sequenced in a study of coeliac disease. Whole-study findings and limits: Control samples showed higher TRB and TRG clonality than intraepithelial and lamina propria samples in active celiac disease.

Measured with immunoSEQ multiplex PCR; TCRdb has only the in-frame clones, and not every one. The data show under 5,000 clones, 66% seen once. For these TCRs, the target antigens are not known. The sequencing input was intraepithelial lymphocytes from the gut. All receptors come from a woman aged 60 to 75 with active celiac disease.

This clone was picked up a small number of times. The rearrangement uses TRBV7-9 and TRBJ2-3, with D uncertain. CDR1 and CDR2 (germline): SEHNR, FQNEAQ (reference sequence). Trimming cost V 2 bases and J 5 bases, with 11 bases left between them. The length of the CDR3 is 14 residues. CDR3 residues: CASSLPLTGDTQYF. In nucleotides, the CDR3 is TGTGCCAGCAGCTTACCCCTAACCGGAGATACGCAGTATTTT.

The chain has TRBV14 and TRBJ2-7, with 8 bases identical to TRBD2. Germline loops: CDR1 SGHDN, CDR2 FVKESK. The trim removed 0 bases at V and 3 bases at J, leaving 4 bases unmatched. The CDR3 is 15 amino acids. The CDR3 region has the DNA TGTGCCAGCAGCCAAGAGGTTCTAGCGGGCTACGAGCAGTACTTC. Translation gives CASSQEVLAGYEQYF.

Concerning this clone: Other DNA sequences in this sample translate to the same CDR3. The V and J genes are TRBV5-5 and TRBJ1-2; 8 bases are a match to TRBD1. V lost 4 bases and J lost 4; bases outside the gene matches: 12. The CDR3 loop spans 16 amino acids. Germline V gene data show CDR1 as SGHKS and CDR2 as YYEKEE (reference sequence). CDR3 nucleotides: TGTGCCAGCAGCAGCCATCCGGGACAGGTCAGCTATGGCTACACCTTC. This translates into CASSSHPGQVSYGYTF. The full variable domain, rest sourced from reference TRBV5-5 and TRBJ1-2, is DAGVTQSPTHLIKTRGQQVTLRCSPISGHKSVSWYQQVLGQGPQFIFQYYEKEERGRGNFPDRFSARQFPNYSSELNVNALLLGDSALYLCASSSHPGQVSYGYTFGSGTRLTVV.